This T cell receptor beta chain is drawn from a study of blood T cell repertoires in COVID-19. Study summary: PBMCs, B-cell-depleted T cells, or T cells provided the cDNA or gDNA that made up the material.

Here immunoSEQ multiplex PCR was the method, and the copy in TCRdb shows in-frame clones only, minus some. The data show 250,000 to 300,000 clones, 86% seen once. CDR3 length: 17 amino acids. Trimming took 6 bases from V and 3 from J; bases not matched to a gene: 9. Looked up from germline, CDR1 is MGHDK and CDR2 is SYGVNS. This chain joins TRBV25-1 and TRBJ1-5, with TRBD1 matching 12 bases. The TCR originated in a young man with active or convalescent COVID-19. The source material was peripheral blood. CDR3 sequence reads: CASSDGTGGSINQPQHF. In DNA form, the CDR3 reads TGTGCCAGCAGCGATGGGACAGGGGGCTCGATCAATCAGCCCCAGCATTTT. The full variable domain, rest sourced from reference TRBV25-1 and TRBJ1-5, is EADIYQTPRYLVIGTGKKITLECSQTMGHDKMYWYQQDPGMELHLIHYSYGVNSTEKGDLSSESTVSRIRTEHFPLTLESARPSHTSQYLCASSDGTGGSINQPQHFGDGTRLSIL.